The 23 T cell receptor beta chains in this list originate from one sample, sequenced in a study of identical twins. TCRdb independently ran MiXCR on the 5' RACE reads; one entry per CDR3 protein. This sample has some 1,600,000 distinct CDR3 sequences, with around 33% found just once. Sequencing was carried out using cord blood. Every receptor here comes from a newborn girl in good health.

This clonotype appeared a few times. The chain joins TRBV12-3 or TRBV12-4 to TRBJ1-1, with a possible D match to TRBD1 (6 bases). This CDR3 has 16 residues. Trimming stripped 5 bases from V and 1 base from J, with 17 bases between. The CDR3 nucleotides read TGTGCCAGCAGTCCACAGCCGGGACAAAGGAACACTGAAGCTTTCTTT. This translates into CASSPQPGQRNTEAFF.

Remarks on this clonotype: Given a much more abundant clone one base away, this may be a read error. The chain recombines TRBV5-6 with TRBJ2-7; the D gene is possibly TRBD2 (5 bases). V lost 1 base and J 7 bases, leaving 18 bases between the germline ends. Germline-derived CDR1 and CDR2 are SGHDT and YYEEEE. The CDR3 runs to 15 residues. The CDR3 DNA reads TGTGCCAGCAGCTTGAGGAGGTTTACTTGGAATGAGCAGTACTTC. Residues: CASSLRRFTWNEQYF.

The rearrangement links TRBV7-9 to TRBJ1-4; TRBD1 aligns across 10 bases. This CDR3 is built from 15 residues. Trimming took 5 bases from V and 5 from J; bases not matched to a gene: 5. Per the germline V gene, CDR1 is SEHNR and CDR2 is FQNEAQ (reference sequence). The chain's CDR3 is CASSHGTGENEKLFF. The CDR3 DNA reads TGTGCCAGCAGCCATGGGACAGGGGAAAATGAAAAACTGTTTTTT.

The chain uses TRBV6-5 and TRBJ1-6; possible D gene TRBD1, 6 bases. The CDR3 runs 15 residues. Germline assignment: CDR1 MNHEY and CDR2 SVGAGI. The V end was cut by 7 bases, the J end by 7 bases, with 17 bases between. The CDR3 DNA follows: TGTGCCAGCACCAACGGGGCAGGGGTCAATTCACCCCTCCACTTT. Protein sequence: CASTNGAGVNSPLHF.

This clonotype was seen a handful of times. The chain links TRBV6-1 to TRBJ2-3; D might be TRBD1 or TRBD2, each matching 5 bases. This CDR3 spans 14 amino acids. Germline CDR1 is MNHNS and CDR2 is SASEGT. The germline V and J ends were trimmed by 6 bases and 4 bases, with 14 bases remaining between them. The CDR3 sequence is CASRGLAPSDTQYF. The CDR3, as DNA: TGTGCCAGCAGGGGGCTAGCCCCATCAGATACGCAGTATTTT.

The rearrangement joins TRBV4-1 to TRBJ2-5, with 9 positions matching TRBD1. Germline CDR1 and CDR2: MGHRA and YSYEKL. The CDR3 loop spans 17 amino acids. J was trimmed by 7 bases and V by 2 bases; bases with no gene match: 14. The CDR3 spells CASSQPIGTGPISTQYF. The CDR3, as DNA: TGCGCCAGCAGCCAACCAATAGGGACAGGGCCTATTTCGACCCAGTACTTC.

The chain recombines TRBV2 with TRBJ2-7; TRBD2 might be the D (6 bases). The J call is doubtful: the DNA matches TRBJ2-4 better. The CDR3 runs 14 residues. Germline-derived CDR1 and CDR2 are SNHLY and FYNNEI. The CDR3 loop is CASSDWRGVDIQYF. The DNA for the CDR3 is TGTGCCAGCAGTGACTGGCGGGGAGTGGACATTCAGTACTTC.

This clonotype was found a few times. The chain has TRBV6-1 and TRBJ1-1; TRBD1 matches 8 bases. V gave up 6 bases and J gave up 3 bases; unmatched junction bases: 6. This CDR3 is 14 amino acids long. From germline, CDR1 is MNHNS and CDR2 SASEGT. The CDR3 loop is CASRNRGVDTEAFF. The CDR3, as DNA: TGTGCCAGCAGGAACAGGGGGGTAGACACTGAAGCTTTCTTT.

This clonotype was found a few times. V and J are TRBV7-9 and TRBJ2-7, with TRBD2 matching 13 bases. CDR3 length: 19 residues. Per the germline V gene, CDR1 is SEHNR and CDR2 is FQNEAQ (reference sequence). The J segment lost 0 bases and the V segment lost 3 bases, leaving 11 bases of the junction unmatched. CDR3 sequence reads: CASSFAGLAGNRSSYEQYF. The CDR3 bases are TGTGCCAGCAGCTTTGCGGGACTAGCGGGAAACAGGAGCTCCTACGAGCAGTACTTC.

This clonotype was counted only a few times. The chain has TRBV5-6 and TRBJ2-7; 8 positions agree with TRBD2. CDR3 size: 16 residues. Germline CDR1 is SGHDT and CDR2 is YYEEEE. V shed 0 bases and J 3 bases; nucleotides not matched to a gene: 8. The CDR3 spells CASSLAILAGIYEQYF. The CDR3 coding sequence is TGTGCCAGCAGCTTGGCTATCCTAGCGGGCATCTACGAGCAGTACTTC.

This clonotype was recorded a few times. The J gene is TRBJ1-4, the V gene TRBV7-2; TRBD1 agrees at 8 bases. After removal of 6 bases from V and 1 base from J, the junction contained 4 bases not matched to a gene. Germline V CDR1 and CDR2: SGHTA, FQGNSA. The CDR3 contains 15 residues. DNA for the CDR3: TGTGCCAGCAGATATGACAGGGGAACTAATGAAAAACTGTTTTTT. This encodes CASRYDRGTNEKLFF.

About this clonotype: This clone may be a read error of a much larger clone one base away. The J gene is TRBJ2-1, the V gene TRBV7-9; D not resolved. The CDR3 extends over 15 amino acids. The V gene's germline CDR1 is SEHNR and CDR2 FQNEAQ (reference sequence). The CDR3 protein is CASSLKGISYHEQFF. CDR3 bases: TGTGCCAGCAGCTTGAAAGGAATCTCCTACCATGAGCAGTTCTTC.

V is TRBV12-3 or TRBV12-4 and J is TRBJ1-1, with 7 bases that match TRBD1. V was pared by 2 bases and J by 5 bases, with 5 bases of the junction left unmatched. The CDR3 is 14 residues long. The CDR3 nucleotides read TGTGCCAGCAGTTTATTAAGGGGGCCGACTGAAGCTTTCTTT. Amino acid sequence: CASSLLRGPTEAFF.

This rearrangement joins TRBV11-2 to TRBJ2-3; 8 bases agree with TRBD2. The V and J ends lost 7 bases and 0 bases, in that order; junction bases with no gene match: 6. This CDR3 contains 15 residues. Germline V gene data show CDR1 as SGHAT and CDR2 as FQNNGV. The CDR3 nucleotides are TGTGCCAGCAACTGGGGGACTAGTAGCACAGATACGCAGTATTTT. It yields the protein CASNWGTSSTDTQYF.

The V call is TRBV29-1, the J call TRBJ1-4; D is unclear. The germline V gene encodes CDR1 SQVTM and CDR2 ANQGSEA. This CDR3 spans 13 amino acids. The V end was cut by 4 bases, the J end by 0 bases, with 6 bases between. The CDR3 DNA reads TGCAGCGTTGCAGGTGCAACTAATGAAAAACTGTTTTTT. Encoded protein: CSVAGATNEKLFF.

In nucleotides, the CDR3 is TGCGCCAGCGAGGACAGCGTCTATGGCTACACCTTC. Protein sequence: CASEDSVYGYTF. V usage is TRBV10-2 and J usage is TRBJ1-2; a possible D gene is TRBD1 (6 bases). This CDR3 is built from 12 residues. Looked up from germline, CDR1 is WSHSY and CDR2 is SAAADI. V shed 8 bases and J shed 4 bases, with 11 bases lying between them.

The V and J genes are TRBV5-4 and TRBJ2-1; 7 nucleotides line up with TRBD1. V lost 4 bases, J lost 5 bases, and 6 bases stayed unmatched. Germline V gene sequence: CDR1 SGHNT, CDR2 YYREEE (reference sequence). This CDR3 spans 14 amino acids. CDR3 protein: CASSPWTGNNEQFF. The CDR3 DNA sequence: TGTGCCAGCAGCCCCTGGACAGGAAACAATGAGCAGTTCTTC.

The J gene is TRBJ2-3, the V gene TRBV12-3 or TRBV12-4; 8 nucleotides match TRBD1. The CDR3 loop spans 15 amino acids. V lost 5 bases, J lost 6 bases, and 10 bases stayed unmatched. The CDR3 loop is CASSLGQGLVDTQYF. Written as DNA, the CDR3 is TGTGCCAGCAGTCTCGGACAGGGTTTAGTTGATACGCAGTATTTT.

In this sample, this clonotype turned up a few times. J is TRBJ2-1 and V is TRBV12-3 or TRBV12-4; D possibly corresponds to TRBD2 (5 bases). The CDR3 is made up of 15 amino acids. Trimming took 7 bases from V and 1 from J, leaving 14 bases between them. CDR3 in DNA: TGTGCCAGCACCCCTAAGGACTCTTCCTACAATGAGCAGTTCTTC. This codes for CASTPKDSSYNEQFF.

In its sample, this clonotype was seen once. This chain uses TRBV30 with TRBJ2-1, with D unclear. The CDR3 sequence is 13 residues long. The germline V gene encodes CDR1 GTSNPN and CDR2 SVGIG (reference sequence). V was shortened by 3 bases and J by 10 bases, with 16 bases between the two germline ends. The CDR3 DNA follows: TGTGCCTGGAGCATCGGTGCAGGCGCCGAGCAGTTCTTC. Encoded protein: CAWSIGAGAEQFF.

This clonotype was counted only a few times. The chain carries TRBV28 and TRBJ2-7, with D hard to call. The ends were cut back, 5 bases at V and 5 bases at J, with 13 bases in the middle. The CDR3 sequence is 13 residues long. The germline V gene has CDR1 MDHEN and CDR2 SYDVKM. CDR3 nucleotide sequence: TGTGCCAGCAGTCCCAACTTACGCAACGAGCAGTACTTC. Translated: CASSPNLRNEQYF.

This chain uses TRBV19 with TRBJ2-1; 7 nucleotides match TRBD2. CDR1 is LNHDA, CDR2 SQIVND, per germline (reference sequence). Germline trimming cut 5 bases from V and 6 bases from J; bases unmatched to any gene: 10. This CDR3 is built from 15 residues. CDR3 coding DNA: TGTGCCAGTAGTTCTGGGAGGGGACGAGGCAATGAGCAGTTCTTC. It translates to CASSSGRGRGNEQFF.

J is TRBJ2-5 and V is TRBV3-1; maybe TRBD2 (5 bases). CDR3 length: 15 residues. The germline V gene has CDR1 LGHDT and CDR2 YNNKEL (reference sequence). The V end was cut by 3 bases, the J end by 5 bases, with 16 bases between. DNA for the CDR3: TGTGCCAGCAGCCACCGAGGGAAGGTCCAGGAGACCCAGTACTTC. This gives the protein CASSHRGKVQETQYF.